Each of the 32 T cell receptor beta chains below was sequenced from the same sample in a study of control samples from healthy donors and cancer patients. The method was immunoSEQ multiplex PCR; TCRdb's version includes in-frame clones alone and lacks a portion of them. The data show fewer than 100,000 clones, approximately 90% seen once. What was sequenced was blood. These receptors originate from a woman aged 50 to 65 in good health.

The rearrangement uses TRBV7-9 and TRBJ2-3, with 7 bases fitting TRBD2. The trim removed 2 bases at V and 1 base at J, leaving 0 bases unmatched. This CDR3 spans 14 amino acids. Germline loops: CDR1 SEHNR, CDR2 FQNEAQ (reference sequence). CDR3 region: CASSLSGGTDTQYF. The DNA of the CDR3 is TGTGCCAGCAGCTTAAGCGGGGGCACAGATACGCAGTATTTT.

The chain uses TRBV5-4 and TRBJ2-3; 10 bases align to TRBD2. The CDR3 length is 15 residues. Germline CDR1 reads SGHNT; CDR2 reads YYREEE (reference sequence). Trimming removed 5 bases from V and 2 bases from J; junction bases left unmatched: 5. The CDR3 region is CASSLAGVNTDTQYF. The DNA for the CDR3 is TGTGCCAGCAGTCTAGCGGGGGTCAACACAGATACGCAGTATTTT.

The chain links TRBV11-2 to TRBJ1-2; D ambiguous. This CDR3 has 14 residues. CDR1 is SGHAT and CDR2 is FQNNGV in the germline V gene. The ends were cut back, 6 bases at V and 8 bases at J, with 19 bases in the middle. This CDR3 reads CASSLELSSGGYTF. CDR3 in DNA: TGTGCCAGCAGTCTCGAGCTTTCATCGGGAGGCTACACCTTC.

The rearrangement links TRBV3-1 (or the pseudogene TRBV3-2) to TRBJ1-3, with D unclear. The germline V gene has CDR1 LGHDT and CDR2 YNNKEL (reference sequence). V was clipped by 1 base and J by 2 bases, with 6 bases between them. The CDR3 is made up of 14 amino acids. The CDR3 DNA sequence: TGTGCCAGCAGCCAAGCCAGTACTGGAAACACCATATATTTT. It specifies CASSQASTGNTIYF.

The genes are TRBV7-8 and TRBJ1-2, with D unresolved. The CDR3 has 14 residues. Germline CDR1 reads SGHVS; CDR2 reads FQNEAQ. The V gene lost 1 base and the J gene lost 4 bases, with 10 bases spanning the gap. CDR3 in DNA: TGTGCCAGCAGCTTAGGTCCAAGATCCTATGGCTACACCTTC. Translating gives CASSLGPRSYGYTF.

The chain employs TRBV6-6 and TRBJ2-7, with 9 bases aligning to TRBD1. The CDR3 is 14 residues long. Per germline, CDR1 MNHNY and CDR2 SVGAGI (reference sequence). After removal of 7 bases from V and 3 bases from J, the junction contained 7 bases not matched to a gene. The CDR3 DNA sequence: TGTGCCAGCATCTCTGGACAGGGGTTCTACGAGCAGTACTTC. It translates to CASISGQGFYEQYF.

This chain uses TRBV5-8 with TRBJ1-1; D is ambiguous. This CDR3 contains 13 residues. The V end lost 4 bases, the J end lost 6 bases, and 13 bases lay between the germline ends. The V gene's germline CDR1 is SGHTS and CDR2 YDEGEE. The CDR3 region is CASSPWSRPEAFF. CDR3 nucleotides: TGTGCCAGCAGCCCCTGGAGCCGGCCTGAAGCTTTCTTT.

The chain joins TRBV5-1 to TRBJ2-1; D remains ambiguous. The CDR3 sequence is 13 residues long. CDR1 is SGHRS, CDR2 YFSETQ, per germline. Deletions cut 0 bases from V and 9 bases from J, with 10 bases between. The CDR3 protein is CASSLGAVSEQFF. The CDR3 nucleotides are TGCGCCAGCAGCTTGGGTGCAGTTAGTGAGCAGTTCTTC.

The chain recombines TRBV11-2 with TRBJ1-1; D not certain. Germline loops: CDR1 SGHAT, CDR2 FQNNGV. The CDR3 consists of 15 residues. Trimming pared 3 bases from V and 0 bases from J, leaving 11 bases between. CDR3 DNA: TGTGCCAGCAGCTTTGCCCAAATCATGAACACTGAAGCTTTCTTT. The encoded protein is CASSFAQIMNTEAFF.

This rearrangement joins TRBV5-6 to TRBJ2-1, with 7 bases matching TRBD2. CDR1 SGHDT and CDR2 YYEEEE come from the germline V gene. This CDR3 is 15 amino acids long. V dropped 6 bases and J dropped 7; count of bases not matched to a gene: 13. The CDR3 protein is CASTRRLAHRNEQFF. CDR3 coding DNA: TGTGCCAGCACCCGAAGACTAGCCCACCGTAATGAGCAGTTCTTC.

Only one count was recorded for this clone. The chain combines TRBV5-1 with TRBJ2-1; unclear D gene. This CDR3 has 14 amino acids. Germline CDR1 reads SGHRS; CDR2 reads YFSETQ. The V and J ends lost 1 base and 1 base respectively, with 6 bases between them. CDR3 DNA: TGCGCCAGCAGCTTGTTAGTTTCCTACAATGAGCAGTTCTTC. It codes for CASSLLVSYNEQFF. The whole variable domain, filled in from reference TRBV5-1 and TRBJ2-1, reads KAGVTQTPRYLIKTRGQQVTLSCSPISGHRSVSWYQQTPGQGLQFLFEYFSETQRNKGNFPGRFSGRQFSNSRSEMNVSTLELGDSALYLCASSLLVSYNEQFFGPGTRLTVL.

This sequence joins TRBV6-5 and TRBJ1-2, with 8 bases lining up with TRBD1. Trimming cost V 5 bases and J 4 bases; bases outside gene matches: 3. CDR1 is MNHEY, CDR2 SVGAGI, per germline. The CDR3 sequence is 13 residues long. In DNA form, the CDR3 reads TGTGCCAGCAGTCAGGGGACAGGCTATGGCTACACCTTC. Its translation is CASSQGTGYGYTF.

The chain carries TRBV27 and TRBJ2-7; D not resolved. Germline values: CDR1 MNHEY, CDR2 SMNVEV (reference sequence). This CDR3 contains 14 residues. With 6 bases removed from V and 5 bases from J, the gap between germline ends came to 17 bases. The CDR3 region is CASRGRWVSDEQYF. CDR3 nucleotide sequence: TGTGCCAGCAGGGGAAGATGGGTTTCGGACGAGCAGTACTTC.

The J gene is TRBJ1-6, the V gene TRBV2; D gene unclear. Germline CDR1 and CDR2: SNHLY and FYNNEI. The CDR3 is 14 amino acids. V gave up 1 base and J gave up 7 bases, with 8 bases separating them. CDR3 amino acids: CASSEVSPNSPLHF. CDR3 DNA: TGTGCCAGCAGTGAAGTCAGTCCGAATTCACCCCTCCACTTT.

The chain has TRBV5-6 and TRBJ2-3; TRBD2 matches at 11 bases. V was clipped by 1 base and J by 4 bases; unmatched bases: 5. CDR1 SGHDT and CDR2 YYEEEE come from the germline V gene. The CDR3 consists of 16 residues. The DNA for the CDR3 is TGTGCCAGCAGCTTGTTAGCGGGGGGGCTCGCAGATACGCAGTATTTT. Translated: CASSLLAGGLADTQYF.

This sequence joins TRBV4-2 and TRBJ2-2, with D unresolved. Germline V gene data show CDR1 as LGHNA and CDR2 as YNFKEQ. The CDR3 runs 17 residues. V lost 1 base and J lost 0, with 12 bases in between. The CDR3 DNA reads TGTGCCAGCAGCCAAGTGCCAACGGCCGCGAACACCGGGGAGCTGTTTTTT. It encodes CASSQVPTAANTGELFF.

The V and J genes are TRBV2 and TRBJ1-6; D is possibly TRBD1 (5 bases). In germline, CDR1 is SNHLY, CDR2 FYNNEI. CDR3 length: 17 residues. V lost 3 bases and J lost 6, with 18 bases in between. The CDR3 bases are TGTGCCAGCAGTGATTCATGGGAAGTCCAGGGTAATTCACCCCTCCACTTT. Encoded protein: CASSDSWEVQGNSPLHF.

The chain combines TRBV5-6 with TRBJ1-6; D not certain. This CDR3 has 13 residues. V lost 7 bases and J 7 bases, leaving 12 bases between the germline ends. Germline CDR1 reads SGHDT; CDR2 reads YYEEEE. The CDR3, as DNA: TGTGCCAGCTACGGACGGTTCAATTCACCCCTCCACTTT. Its protein product is CASYGRFNSPLHF.

The chain is built from TRBV7-9 and TRBJ2-5; D not resolved. The ends were cut back, 4 bases at V and 0 bases at J, with 15 bases in the middle. The CDR3 has 16 residues. Looked up from germline, CDR1 is SEHNR and CDR2 is FQNEAQ (reference sequence). For the CDR3, the DNA is TGTGCCAGCAGCTCCCCCCCGGCTGGGAACCAAGAGACCCAGTACTTC. It is translated as CASSSPPAGNQETQYF.

The V call is TRBV7-2, the J call TRBJ2-1; 10 bases align to TRBD2. Germline lookup yields CDR1 SGHTA and CDR2 FQGNSA. V dropped 2 bases and J dropped 8; count of bases not matched to a gene: 9. The CDR3 is 16 amino acids. The CDR3 sequence is CASSLRVSGGADEQFF. The CDR3 region has the DNA TGTGCCAGCAGCTTAAGGGTCAGCGGGGGGGCCGATGAGCAGTTCTTC.

The chain combines TRBV30 with TRBJ2-1; 11 nucleotides agree with TRBD1. The V gene's germline CDR1 is GTSNPN and CDR2 SVGIG (reference sequence). The CDR3 loop spans 17 amino acids. Losses at the gene ends were 1 base for V and 5 bases for J; bases not matched to a gene: 10. The CDR3 region is CAWSAVVPGQGDNEQFF. CDR3 sequence (DNA): TGTGCCTGGAGTGCCGTCGTCCCGGGACAGGGGGACAATGAGCAGTTCTTC.

This chain's CDR3 is CASRQGAYNEQFF. In DNA, the CDR3 is TGTGCCAGCCGACAGGGGGCATACAATGAGCAGTTCTTC. V is TRBV2 and J is TRBJ2-1, with TRBD1 identical over 10 bases. The CDR3 extends over 13 amino acids. With V trimmed by 8 bases and J by 4 bases, 2 bases remained unmatched. Germline CDR1 SNHLY, CDR2 FYNNEI.

The chain carries TRBV14 and TRBJ2-3; D remains unclear. Germline CDR1 SGHDN, CDR2 FVKESK. This CDR3 contains 13 residues. V was cut by 4 bases and J by 4 bases, with 9 bases left in between. The CDR3 reads CASSLAPADTQYF. The CDR3 bases are TGTGCCAGCAGCCTAGCCCCCGCAGATACGCAGTATTTT.

The chain uses TRBV12-5 and TRBJ2-7, with 11 bases that match TRBD1. This CDR3 is 16 amino acids long. V trimming: 3 bases; J trimming: 6 bases; junction bases outside the gene matches: 10. Germline loops: CDR1 LGHNT, CDR2 FRNRAP. CDR3 region: CASGLIVGQGALEQYF. The CDR3 DNA sequence: TGTGCTAGTGGTTTAATAGTCGGACAGGGGGCCCTCGAGCAGTACTTC.

The J gene is TRBJ1-5, the V gene TRBV6-5, with 8 bases matching TRBD1. Germline V CDR1 and CDR2: MNHEY, SVGAGI. J gave up 5 bases and V 2 bases, and 5 bases lay outside the gene matches. This CDR3 has 15 amino acids. CDR3 residues: CASSYTGQGHQPQHF. In nucleotides, the CDR3 is TGTGCCAGCAGTTACACAGGACAGGGACATCAGCCCCAGCATTTT.

The chain has TRBV19 and TRBJ1-1, with TRBD1 identical over 7 bases. Trimming removed 4 bases from V and 7 bases from J; junction bases left unmatched: 9. This CDR3 contains 14 residues. Germline CDR1 and CDR2: LNHDA and SQIVND (reference sequence). CDR3 nucleotide sequence: TGTGCCAGTAGTACCACGGACAGGTTAATTGAAGCTTTCTTT. Translated: CASSTTDRLIEAFF.

The chain carries TRBV7-2 and TRBJ1-3; tentatively, D is TRBD1 (6 bases). The V end lost 5 bases, the J end lost 8 bases, and 10 bases lay between the germline ends. There are 12 residues in the CDR3. Germline lookup yields CDR1 SGHTA and CDR2 FQGNSA. CDR3 amino acids: CASSPRTDTIYF. CDR3 sequence (DNA): TGTGCCAGCAGCCCTCGGACAGACACCATATATTTT.

The chain combines TRBV6-5 with TRBJ2-3; D remains ambiguous. V was trimmed by 6 bases and J by 6 bases, leaving 16 bases between them. Germline values: CDR1 MNHEY, CDR2 SVGAGI. The CDR3 is 14 residues long. DNA for the CDR3: TGTGCCAGCAGAAGGCTTGGGGATTCGGATACGCAGTATTTT. Its translation: CASRRLGDSDTQYF.

The chain is built from TRBV4-2 and TRBJ2-2; TRBD2 might be the D (6 bases). Trimming took off 0 bases at V and 6 bases at J, with 11 bases between the two ends. Per germline, CDR1 LGHNA and CDR2 YNFKEQ. The CDR3 runs 15 residues. The DNA for the CDR3 is TGTGCCAGCAGCCAAGACTCCGGGGGTGCCGGGGAGCTGTTTTTT. It yields the protein CASSQDSGGAGELFF.

CDR3 DNA: TGCGCCAGCAGCTTGGCCGGGACAGGGGGAGGCGAGCAGTACTTC. As protein: CASSLAGTGGGEQYF. J is TRBJ2-7 and V is TRBV5-1, with 11 nucleotides matching TRBD1. This CDR3 is 15 amino acids long. With 0 bases clipped from V and 6 bases from J, the junction kept 5 bases outside the gene matches. In germline, CDR1 is SGHRS, CDR2 YFSETQ.

The J gene is TRBJ2-1, the V gene TRBV5-1; 8 nucleotides line up with TRBD2. Germline loops: CDR1 SGHRS, CDR2 YFSETQ. The CDR3 spans 16 residues. V lost 4 bases, J lost 6 bases, and 12 bases stayed unmatched. This CDR3 is CASSLTLRRGVNEQFF. CDR3 sequence (DNA): TGCGCCAGCAGCCTGACCTTGAGGCGGGGGGTCAATGAGCAGTTCTTC.

The count of this clone is one. This chain links TRBV10-3 with TRBJ2-7; TRBD2 is a possible D gene (6 bases). Trimming cost V 0 bases and J 6 bases, with 18 bases left between them. Looked up from germline, CDR1 is ENHRY and CDR2 is SYGVKD. The CDR3 sequence is 16 residues long. CDR3 sequence: CAISESGTQTLIEQYF. CDR3 nucleotide sequence: TGTGCCATCAGTGAGTCTGGGACTCAGACCTTAATCGAGCAGTACTTC.